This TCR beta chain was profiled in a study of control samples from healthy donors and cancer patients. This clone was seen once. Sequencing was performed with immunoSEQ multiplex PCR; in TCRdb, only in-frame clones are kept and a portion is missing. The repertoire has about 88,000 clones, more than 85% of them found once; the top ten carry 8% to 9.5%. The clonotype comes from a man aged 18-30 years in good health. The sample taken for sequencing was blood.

The CDR3: CASSQEIPGQLNEKLFF. The DNA for the CDR3 is TGCGCCAGCAGCCAAGAGATCCCGGGACAGCTTAATGAAAAACTGTTTTTT. The chain combines TRBV4-3 with TRBJ1-4; 7 bases align to TRBD1. The CDR3 totals 17 residues. With V trimmed by 0 bases and J by 4 bases, 8 bases remained unmatched. Germline CDR1 and CDR2: LGHNA and YSLEER.